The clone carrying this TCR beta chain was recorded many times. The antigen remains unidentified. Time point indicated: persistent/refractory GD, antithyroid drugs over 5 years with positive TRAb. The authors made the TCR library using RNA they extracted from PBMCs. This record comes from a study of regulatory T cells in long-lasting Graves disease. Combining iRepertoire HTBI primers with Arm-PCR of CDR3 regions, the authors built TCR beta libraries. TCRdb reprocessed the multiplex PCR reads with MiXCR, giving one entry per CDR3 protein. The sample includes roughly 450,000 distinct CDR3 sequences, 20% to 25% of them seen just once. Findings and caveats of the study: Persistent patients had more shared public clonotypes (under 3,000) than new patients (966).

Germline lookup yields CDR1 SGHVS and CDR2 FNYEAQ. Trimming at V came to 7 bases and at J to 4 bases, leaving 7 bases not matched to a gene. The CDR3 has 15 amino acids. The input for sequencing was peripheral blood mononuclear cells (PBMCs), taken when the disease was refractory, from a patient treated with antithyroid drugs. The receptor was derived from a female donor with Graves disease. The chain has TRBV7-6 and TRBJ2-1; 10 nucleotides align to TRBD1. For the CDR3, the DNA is TGTGCCAGCACTCCGACAGGGGGCGGATACAATGAGCAGTTCTTC. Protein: CASTPTGGGYNEQFF.